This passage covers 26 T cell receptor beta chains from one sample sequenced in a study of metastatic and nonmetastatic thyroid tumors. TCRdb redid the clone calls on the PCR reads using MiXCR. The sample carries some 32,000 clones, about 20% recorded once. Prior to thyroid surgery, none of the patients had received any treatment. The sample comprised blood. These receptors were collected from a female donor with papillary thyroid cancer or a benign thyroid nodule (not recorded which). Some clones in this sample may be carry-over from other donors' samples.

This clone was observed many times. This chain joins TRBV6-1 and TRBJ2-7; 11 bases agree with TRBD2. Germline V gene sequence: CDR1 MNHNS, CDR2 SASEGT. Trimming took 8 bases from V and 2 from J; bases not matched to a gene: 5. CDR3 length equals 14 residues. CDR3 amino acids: CASYLAGGTYEQYF. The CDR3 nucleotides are TGTGCCAGCTACCTAGCGGGGGGCACCTACGAGCAGTACTTC.

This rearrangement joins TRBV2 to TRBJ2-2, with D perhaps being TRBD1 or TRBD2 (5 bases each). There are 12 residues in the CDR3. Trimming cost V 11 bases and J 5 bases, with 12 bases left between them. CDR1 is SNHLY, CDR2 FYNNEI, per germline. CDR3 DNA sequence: TGTGCCGGTGGGGGTGATACCGGGGAGCTGTTTTTT. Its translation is CAGGGDTGELFF.

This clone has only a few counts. CDR3 region: CASGKAGLAGASRAKNIQYF. CDR3 bases: TGTGCCAGCGGGAAAGCGGGACTAGCGGGAGCAAGCCGGGCCAAAAACATTCAGTACTTC. The chain links TRBV6-1 to TRBJ2-4, with 14 bases lining up with TRBD2. The CDR3 length is 20 residues. CDR1 and CDR2 (germline): MNHNS, SASEGT. Unmatched junction bases numbered 16, after V lost 8 bases and J lost 1 base.

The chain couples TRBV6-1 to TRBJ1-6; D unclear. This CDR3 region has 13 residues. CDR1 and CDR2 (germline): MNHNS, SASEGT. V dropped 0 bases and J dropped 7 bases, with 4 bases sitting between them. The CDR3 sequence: CASSEARNSPLHF. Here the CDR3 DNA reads TGTGCCAGCAGTGAAGCCCGGAATTCACCCCTCCACTTT.

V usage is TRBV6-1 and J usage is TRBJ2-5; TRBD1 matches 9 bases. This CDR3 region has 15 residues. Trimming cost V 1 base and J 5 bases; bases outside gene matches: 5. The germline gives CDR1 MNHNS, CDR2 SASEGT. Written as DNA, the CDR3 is TGTGCCAGCAGTGAAGAGACAGGGGGGTACGAGACCCAGTACTTC. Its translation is CASSEETGGYETQYF.

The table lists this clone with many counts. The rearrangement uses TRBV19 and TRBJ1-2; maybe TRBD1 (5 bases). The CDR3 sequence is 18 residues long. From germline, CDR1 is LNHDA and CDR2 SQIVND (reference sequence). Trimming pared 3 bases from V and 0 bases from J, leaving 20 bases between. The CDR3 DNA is TGTGCCAGTAGTATGAGTGGCAGGGCCATTGCCACTAACTATGGCTACACCTTC. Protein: CASSMSGRAIATNYGYTF.

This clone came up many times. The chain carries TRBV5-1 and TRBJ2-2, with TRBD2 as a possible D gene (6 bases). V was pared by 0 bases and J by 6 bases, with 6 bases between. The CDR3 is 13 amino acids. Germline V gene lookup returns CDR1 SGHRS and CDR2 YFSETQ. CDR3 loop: CASSLGGAGELFF. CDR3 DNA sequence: TGCGCCAGCAGCTTGGGGGGGGCCGGGGAGCTGTTTTTT.

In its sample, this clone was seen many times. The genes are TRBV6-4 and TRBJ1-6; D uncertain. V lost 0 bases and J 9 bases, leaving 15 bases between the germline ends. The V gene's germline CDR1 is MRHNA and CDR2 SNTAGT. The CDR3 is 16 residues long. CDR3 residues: CASSDSKNSEGSPLHF. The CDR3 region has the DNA TGTGCCAGCAGTGACTCGAAGAACAGTGAAGGTTCACCCCTCCACTTT.

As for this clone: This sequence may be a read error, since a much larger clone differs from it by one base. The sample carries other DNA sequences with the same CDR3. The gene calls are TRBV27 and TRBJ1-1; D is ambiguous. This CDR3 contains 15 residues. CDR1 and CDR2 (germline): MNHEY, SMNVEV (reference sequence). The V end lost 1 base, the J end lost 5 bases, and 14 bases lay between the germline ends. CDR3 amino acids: CASSLLGPAGTEAFF. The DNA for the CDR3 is TGTGCCAGCAGTTTATTGGGCCCCGCGGGGACTGAAGCTTTCTTT.

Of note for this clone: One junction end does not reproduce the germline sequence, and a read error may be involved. CDR3 sequence: CSARVAGFYGQYF. The CDR3 DNA follows: TGCAGTGCTAGAGTCGCAGGGTTCTACGGGCAGTACTTC. The chain is built from TRBV20-1 and TRBJ2-7; TRBD1 might be the D (5 bases). The germline gives CDR1 DFQATT, CDR2 SNEGSKA (reference sequence). This CDR3 contains 13 residues.

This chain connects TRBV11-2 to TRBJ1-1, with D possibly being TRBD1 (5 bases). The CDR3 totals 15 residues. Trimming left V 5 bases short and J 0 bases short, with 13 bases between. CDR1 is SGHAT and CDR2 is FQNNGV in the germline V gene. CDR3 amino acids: CASSLRRDLNTEAFF. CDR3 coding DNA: TGTGCCAGCAGCCTTCGGAGGGACTTGAACACTGAAGCTTTCTTT.

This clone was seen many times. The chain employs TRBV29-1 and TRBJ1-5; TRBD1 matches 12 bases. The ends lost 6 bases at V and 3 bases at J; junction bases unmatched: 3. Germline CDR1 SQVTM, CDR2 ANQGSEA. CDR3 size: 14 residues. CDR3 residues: CSVGDRGHNQPQHF. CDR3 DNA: TGCAGCGTCGGGGACAGGGGGCACAATCAGCCCCAGCATTTT.

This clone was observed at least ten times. Here the CDR3 DNA reads TGTGCCATCGGGGGGACGACGCCAGATACGCAGTATTTT. Translated, it gives CAIGGTTPDTQYF. This chain joins TRBV10-3 and TRBJ2-3; D perhaps matches TRBD2 (6 bases). The CDR3 loop spans 13 amino acids. CDR1 and CDR2 from the germline V gene are ENHRY and SYGVKD. Trimming cost V 8 bases and J 4 bases, with 13 bases left between them.

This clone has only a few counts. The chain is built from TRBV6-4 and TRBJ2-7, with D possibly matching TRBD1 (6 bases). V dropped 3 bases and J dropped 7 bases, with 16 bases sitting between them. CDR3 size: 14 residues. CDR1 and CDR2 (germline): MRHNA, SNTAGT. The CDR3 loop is CASSEVGHSGEQYF. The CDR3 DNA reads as TGTGCCAGCAGTGAAGTGGGACATTCGGGAGAGCAGTACTTC.

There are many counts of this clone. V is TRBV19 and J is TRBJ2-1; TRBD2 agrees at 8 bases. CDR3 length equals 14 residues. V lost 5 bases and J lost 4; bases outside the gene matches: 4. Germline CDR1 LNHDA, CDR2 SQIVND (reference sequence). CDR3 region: CASSGTRDYNEQFF. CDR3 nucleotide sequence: TGTGCCAGTAGTGGGACTAGGGATTACAATGAGCAGTTCTTC.

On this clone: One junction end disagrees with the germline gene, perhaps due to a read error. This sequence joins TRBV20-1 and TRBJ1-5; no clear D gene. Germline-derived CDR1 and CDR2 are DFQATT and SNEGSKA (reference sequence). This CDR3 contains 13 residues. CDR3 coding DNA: TGTAGTGCTAGAGACCGTGAGGATCAGCCCCAGCATTTT. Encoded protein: CSARDREDQPQHF.

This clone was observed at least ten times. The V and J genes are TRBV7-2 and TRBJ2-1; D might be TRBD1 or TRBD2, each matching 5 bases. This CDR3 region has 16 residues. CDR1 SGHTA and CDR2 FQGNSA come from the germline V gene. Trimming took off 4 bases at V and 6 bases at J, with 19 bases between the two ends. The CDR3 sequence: CASSSRDGSFSNEQFF. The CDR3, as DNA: TGTGCCAGCAGCTCCCGGGACGGAAGCTTCTCCAATGAGCAGTTCTTC.

This CDR3 reads CSARGWGDNEQFF. Written as DNA, the CDR3 is TGCAGTGCTAGGGGATGGGGGGACAATGAGCAGTTCTTC. The rearrangement joins TRBV20-1 to TRBJ2-1; D perhaps matches TRBD2 (6 bases). Germline CDR1 is DFQATT and CDR2 is SNEGSKA (reference sequence). V was trimmed by 3 bases and J by 5 bases, leaving 11 bases between them. There are 13 residues in the CDR3.

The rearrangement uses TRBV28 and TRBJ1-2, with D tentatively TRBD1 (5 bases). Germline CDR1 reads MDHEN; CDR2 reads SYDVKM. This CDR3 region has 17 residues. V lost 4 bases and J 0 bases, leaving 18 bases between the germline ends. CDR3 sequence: CASSSRDPGGANYGYTF. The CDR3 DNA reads TGTGCCAGCAGTTCCCGGGACCCCGGTGGGGCTAACTATGGCTACACCTTC.

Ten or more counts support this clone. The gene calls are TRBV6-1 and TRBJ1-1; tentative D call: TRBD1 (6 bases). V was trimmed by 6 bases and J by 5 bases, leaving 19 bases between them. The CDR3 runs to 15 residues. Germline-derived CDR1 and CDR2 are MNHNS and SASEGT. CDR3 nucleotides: TGTGCCAGCAGGCTGCGGGGGGCGCAAGTAACTGAAGCTTTCTTT. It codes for CASRLRGAQVTEAFF.

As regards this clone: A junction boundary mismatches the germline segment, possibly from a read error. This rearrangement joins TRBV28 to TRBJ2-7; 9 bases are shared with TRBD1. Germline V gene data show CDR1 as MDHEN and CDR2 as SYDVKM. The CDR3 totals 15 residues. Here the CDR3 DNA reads TGCGCCAGCAGCCAAGATTCAACAGGGGGCGGCGAGCAGTACTTC. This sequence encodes CASSQDSTGGGEQYF.

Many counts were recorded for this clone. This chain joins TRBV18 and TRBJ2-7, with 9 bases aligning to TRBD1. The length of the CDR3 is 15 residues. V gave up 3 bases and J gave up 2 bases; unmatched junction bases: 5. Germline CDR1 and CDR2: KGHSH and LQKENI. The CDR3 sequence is CASSPGTGSTYEQYF. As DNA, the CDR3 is TGTGCCAGCTCACCGGGGACAGGGTCCACCTACGAGCAGTACTTC.

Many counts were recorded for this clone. In DNA, the CDR3 is TGTGCCAGCAGCTTGGACCTGGCCTCTGGAAACACCATATATTTT. Protein: CASSLDLASGNTIYF. The chain employs TRBV5-4 and TRBJ1-3; D unresolved. The germline gives CDR1 SGHNT, CDR2 YYREEE (reference sequence). With 0 bases removed from V and 0 bases from J, the gap between germline ends came to 7 bases. CDR3 size: 15 residues.

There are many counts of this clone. The CDR3 loop is CASSDIASGRAGGELFF. CDR3 nucleotide sequence: TGTGCCAGCAGTGACATAGCTAGCGGGAGGGCCGGCGGGGAGCTGTTTTTT. The V call is TRBV2, the J call TRBJ2-2; 12 bases are a match to TRBD2. The V segment lost 3 bases and the J segment 7 bases; nucleotides outside the gene matches: 9. Germline CDR1 SNHLY, CDR2 FYNNEI. The CDR3 length is 17 residues.

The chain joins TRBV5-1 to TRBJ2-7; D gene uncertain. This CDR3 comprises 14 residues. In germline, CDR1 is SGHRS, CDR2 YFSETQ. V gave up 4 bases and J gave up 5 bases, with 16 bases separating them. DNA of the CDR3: TGCGCCAGCAGCCCAGGTACTATGTGGGACGAGCAGTACTTC. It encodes CASSPGTMWDEQYF.

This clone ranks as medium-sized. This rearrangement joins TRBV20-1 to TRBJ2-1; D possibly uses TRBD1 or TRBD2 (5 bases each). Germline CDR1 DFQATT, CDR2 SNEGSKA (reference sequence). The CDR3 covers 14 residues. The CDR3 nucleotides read TGCAGCGAAAAGACCGGGACGGAACTCCCTTCCCAGTTCTTC. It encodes CSEKTGTELPSQFF.